This T cell receptor beta chain comes out of a study of CD8 T cells in Susac syndrome. This CDR3 region has 14 residues. Germline lookup yields CDR1 DFQATT and CDR2 SNEGSKA (reference sequence). Trimming took 5 bases from V and 0 from J, leaving 11 bases between them. Random hexamers were used to reverse transcribe the RNA input (about 0.5 to 1 ug). Each CDR3 protein gets one entry after TCRdb re-called the immunoSEQ multiplex PCR reads with MiXCR. The table has approximately 53,000 distinct CDR3 sequences, 93% seen once. The chain employs TRBV20-1 and TRBJ2-1, with D perhaps matching TRBD1 or TRBD2 (5 bases each). This TCR was sampled from a human donor with multiple sclerosis. Source material: CD8+ T cells from PBMCs. Here the CDR3 reads CSADRGDSYNEQFF. The CDR3 DNA reads as TGCAGTGCTGATAGAGGGGACTCCTACAATGAGCAGTTCTTC.